These 5 T cell receptor beta chains share one sample of origin, sequenced in a study of T cell changes during pregnancy in multiple sclerosis. The assay was immunoSEQ multiplex PCR, and TCRdb's table has in-frame clones only and misses some. Of just under 70,000 clones detected, about 90% appear once; the ten largest clones hold around 0.89%. Material: peripheral blood, obtained in the second trimester of pregnancy. Receptors originate from a female donor with multiple sclerosis, enrolled in a pregnancy study.

This sequence joins TRBV6-5 and TRBJ2-3; 9 bases are a match to TRBD2. Germline V CDR1 and CDR2: MNHEY, SVGAGI. This CDR3 contains 16 residues. V shed 2 bases, J shed 1 base, and the junction held 4 bases outside the gene matches. CDR3 amino acids: CASSYGRGGGTDTQYF. For the CDR3, the DNA is TGTGCCAGCAGTTACGGGCGGGGGGGCGGCACAGATACGCAGTATTTT.

This sequence joins TRBV19 and TRBJ2-1; TRBD2 aligns across 11 bases. V gave up 5 bases and J gave up 8 bases; unmatched junction bases: 8. This CDR3 contains 15 residues. Per germline, CDR1 LNHDA and CDR2 SQIVND (reference sequence). Written as DNA, the CDR3 is TGTGCCAGTAGTCCCGTTAGCGGGGGGGCCGATGAGCAGTTCTTC. Its translation: CASSPVSGGADEQFF.

In its sample, this clone was seen once. The genes are TRBV18 and TRBJ2-7; tentatively, D is TRBD1 (6 bases). Deletions cut 4 bases from V and 2 bases from J, with 24 bases between. The CDR3 is 18 amino acids. CDR1 and CDR2 (germline): KGHSH, LQKENI. CDR3: CASSQLRQGPTLTYEQYF. The CDR3 DNA reads as TGTGCCAGCTCACAACTGCGTCAGGGGCCCACTCTAACCTACGAGCAGTACTTC.

V is TRBV2 and J is TRBJ2-7; 9 nucleotides match TRBD2. The CDR3 consists of 13 residues. The germline V gene encodes CDR1 SNHLY and CDR2 FYNNEI. Trimming at V came to 7 bases and at J to 6 bases, leaving 7 bases not matched to a gene. The DNA of the CDR3 is TGTGCCAGCACGGCGGGGGGGCCTGTCGAGCAGTACTTC. Its translation is CASTAGGPVEQYF.

This clone was seen once. V and J are TRBV27 and TRBJ2-3; possibly TRBD1 for D (7 bases). Germline lookup yields CDR1 MNHEY and CDR2 SMNVEV (reference sequence). V lost 5 bases and J lost 6, with 12 bases in between. This CDR3 contains 13 residues. CDR3 in amino acids: CASSQGGGDTQYF. The CDR3, as DNA: TGTGCCAGCAGTCAGGGGGGCGGGGATACGCAGTATTTT.